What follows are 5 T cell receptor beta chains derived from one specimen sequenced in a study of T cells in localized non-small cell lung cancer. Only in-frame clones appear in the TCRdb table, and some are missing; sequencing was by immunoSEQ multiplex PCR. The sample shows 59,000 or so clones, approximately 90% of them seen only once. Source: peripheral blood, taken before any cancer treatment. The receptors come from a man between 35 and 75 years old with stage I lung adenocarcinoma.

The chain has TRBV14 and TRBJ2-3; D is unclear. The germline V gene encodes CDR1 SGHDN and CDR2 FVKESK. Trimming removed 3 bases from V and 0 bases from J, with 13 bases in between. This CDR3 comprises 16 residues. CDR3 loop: CASSQQAGISTDTQYF. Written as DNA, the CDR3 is TGTGCCAGCAGCCAGCAGGCTGGAATAAGCACAGATACGCAGTATTTT.

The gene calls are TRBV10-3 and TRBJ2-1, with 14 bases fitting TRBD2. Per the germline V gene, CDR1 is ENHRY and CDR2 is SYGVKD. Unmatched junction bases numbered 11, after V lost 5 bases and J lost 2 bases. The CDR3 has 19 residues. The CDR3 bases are TGTGCCATCAGTCGTTCGGGGACTAGCGGGAGTTGGACCTACAATGAGCAGTTCTTC. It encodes CAISRSGTSGSWTYNEQFF.

Here the CDR3 reads CASSLQGARDTEAFF. The CDR3 nucleotides read TGTGCCAGTAGCCTACAGGGGGCTCGGGACACTGAAGCTTTCTTT. The J gene is TRBJ1-1, the V gene TRBV19; 9 bases match TRBD1. The CDR3 covers 15 residues. After removal of 6 bases from V and 3 bases from J, the junction contained 8 bases not matched to a gene. Germline assignment: CDR1 LNHDA and CDR2 SQIVND (reference sequence).

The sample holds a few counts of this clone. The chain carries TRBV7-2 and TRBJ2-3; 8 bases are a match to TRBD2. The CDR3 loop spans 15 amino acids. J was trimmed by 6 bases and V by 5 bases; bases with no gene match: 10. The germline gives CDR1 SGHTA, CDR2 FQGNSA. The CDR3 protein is CASSPFPRGRDTQYF. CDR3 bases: TGTGCCAGCAGCCCGTTTCCCCGCGGGAGGGATACGCAGTATTTT.

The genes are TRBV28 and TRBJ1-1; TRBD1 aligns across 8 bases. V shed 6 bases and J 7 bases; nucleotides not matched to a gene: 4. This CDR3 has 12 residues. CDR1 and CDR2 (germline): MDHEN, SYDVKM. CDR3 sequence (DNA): TGTGCCAGCAGACAGGGGGTGGATGAAGCTTTCTTT. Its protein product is CASRQGVDEAFF.